This T cell receptor beta chain came from a study of regulatory T cells in long-lasting Graves disease. This clonotype was detected many times. Trimming stripped 6 bases from V and 0 bases from J, with 9 bases between. Looked up from germline, CDR1 is SEHNR and CDR2 is FQNEAQ (reference sequence). The CDR3 covers 13 residues. Construction of TCR beta libraries relied on iRepertoire HTBI primers and on Arm-PCR targeting CDR3 regions. MiXCR, run by TCRdb on the multiplex PCR reads, gives a single entry per CDR3 protein. Of roughly 320,000 distinct CDR3 sequences listed, 16% are singletons. Noted time point: newly diagnosed GD, antithyroid drugs for less than 3 months. The authors made the TCR library using RNA they extracted from PBMCs. A further study also used this sample, focusing on T cells in Graves' hyperthyroidism and ophthalmopathy. From that report: TCR CDR3 underwent first-round RT-PCR with the HTBI primer set.

This sequence was found in a man between 40 and 49 years old with Graves disease. Sequencing was performed on peripheral blood mononuclear cells (PBMCs), taken at new diagnosis, from a patient treated with antithyroid drugs. This sequence joins TRBV7-9 and TRBJ2-7, with D perhaps matching TRBD1 or TRBD2 (5 bases each). CDR3 sequence reads: CASRGDASYEQYF. The CDR3 DNA reads TGTGCCAGCAGAGGGGACGCCTCCTACGAGCAGTACTTC.